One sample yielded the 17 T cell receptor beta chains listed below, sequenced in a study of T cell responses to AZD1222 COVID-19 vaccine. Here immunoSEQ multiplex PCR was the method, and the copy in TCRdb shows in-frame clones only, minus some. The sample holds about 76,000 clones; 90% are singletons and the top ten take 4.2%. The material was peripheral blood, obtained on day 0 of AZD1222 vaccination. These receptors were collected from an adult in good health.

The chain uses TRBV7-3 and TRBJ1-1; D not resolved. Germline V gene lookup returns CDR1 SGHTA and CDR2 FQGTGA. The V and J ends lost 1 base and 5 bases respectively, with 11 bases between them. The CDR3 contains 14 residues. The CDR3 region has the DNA TGTGCCAGCAGCTTAAATTCCATTGGGACTGAAGCTTTCTTT. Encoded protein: CASSLNSIGTEAFF.

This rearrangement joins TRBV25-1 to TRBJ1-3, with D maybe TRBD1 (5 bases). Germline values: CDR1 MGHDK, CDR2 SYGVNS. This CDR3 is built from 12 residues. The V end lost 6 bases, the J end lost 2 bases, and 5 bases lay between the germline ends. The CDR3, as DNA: TGTGCCAGCAGGGGACCTGGAAACACCATATATTTT. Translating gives CASRGPGNTIYF.

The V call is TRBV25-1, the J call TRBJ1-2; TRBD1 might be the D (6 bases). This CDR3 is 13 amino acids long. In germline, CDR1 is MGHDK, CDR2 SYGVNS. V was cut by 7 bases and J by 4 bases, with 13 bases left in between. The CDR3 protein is CASTQAGVYGYTF. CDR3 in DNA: TGTGCCAGCACTCAGGCAGGGGTCTATGGCTACACCTTC.

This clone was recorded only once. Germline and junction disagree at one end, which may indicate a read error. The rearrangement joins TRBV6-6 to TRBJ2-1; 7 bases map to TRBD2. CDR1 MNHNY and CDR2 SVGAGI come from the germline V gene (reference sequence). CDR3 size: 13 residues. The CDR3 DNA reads TGCGGAGTGCGGGGGAGCTCCTACAATGAGCAGTTCTTC. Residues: CGVRGSSYNEQFF.

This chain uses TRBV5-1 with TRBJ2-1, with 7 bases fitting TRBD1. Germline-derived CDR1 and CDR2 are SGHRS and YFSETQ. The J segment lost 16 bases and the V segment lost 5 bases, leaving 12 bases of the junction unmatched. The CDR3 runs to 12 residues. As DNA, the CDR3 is TGCGCCAGCAGGAAAACGGGACAGATACACTTCTTC. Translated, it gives CASRKTGQIHFF.

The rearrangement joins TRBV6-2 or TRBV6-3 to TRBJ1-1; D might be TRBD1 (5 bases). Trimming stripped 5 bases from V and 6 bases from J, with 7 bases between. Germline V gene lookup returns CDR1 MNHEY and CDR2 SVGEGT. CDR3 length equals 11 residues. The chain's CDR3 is CASSQGAEAFF. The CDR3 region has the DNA TGTGCCAGCAGTCAGGGCGCTGAAGCTTTCTTT.

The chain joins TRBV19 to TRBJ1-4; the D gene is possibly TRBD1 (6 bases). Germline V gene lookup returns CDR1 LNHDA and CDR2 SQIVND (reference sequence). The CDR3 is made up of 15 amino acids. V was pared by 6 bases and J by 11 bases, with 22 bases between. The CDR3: CASRAGDTRGDKLFF. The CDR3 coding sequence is TGTGCCAGTAGGGCAGGGGATACTAGGGGCGACAAACTGTTTTTT.

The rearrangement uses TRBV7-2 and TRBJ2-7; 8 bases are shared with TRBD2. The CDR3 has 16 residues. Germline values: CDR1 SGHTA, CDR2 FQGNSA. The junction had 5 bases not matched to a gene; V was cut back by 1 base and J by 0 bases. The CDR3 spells CASSLGEAGGSYEQYF. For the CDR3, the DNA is TGTGCCAGCAGCTTAGGTGAGGCGGGAGGCTCCTACGAGCAGTACTTC.

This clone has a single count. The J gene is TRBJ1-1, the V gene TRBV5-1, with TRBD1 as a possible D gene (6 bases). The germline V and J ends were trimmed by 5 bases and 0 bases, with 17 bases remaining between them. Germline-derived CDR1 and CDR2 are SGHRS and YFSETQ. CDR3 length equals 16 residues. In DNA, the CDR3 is TGCGCCAGCAGGGACTTCCCCGGACAGCTGAACACTGAAGCTTTCTTT. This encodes CASRDFPGQLNTEAFF.

The CDR3 region has the DNA TGTGCCAGCAGCTCATTGAACCCAGGGGCCTACAATCAGCCCCAGCATTTT. Amino acids: CASSSLNPGAYNQPQHF. The chain has TRBV5-5 and TRBJ1-5; tentative D call: TRBD1 (6 bases). V lost 3 bases to trimming and J lost 3 bases, with 19 bases between them. This CDR3 is built from 17 residues. CDR1 is SGHKS, CDR2 YYEKEE, per germline (reference sequence).

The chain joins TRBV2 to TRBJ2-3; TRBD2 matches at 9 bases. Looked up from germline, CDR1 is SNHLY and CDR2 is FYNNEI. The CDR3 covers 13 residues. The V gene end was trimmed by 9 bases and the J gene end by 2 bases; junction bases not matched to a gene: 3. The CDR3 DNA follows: TGTGCCAGTAGCGGGGGCAACACAGATACGCAGTATTTT. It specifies CASSGGNTDTQYF.

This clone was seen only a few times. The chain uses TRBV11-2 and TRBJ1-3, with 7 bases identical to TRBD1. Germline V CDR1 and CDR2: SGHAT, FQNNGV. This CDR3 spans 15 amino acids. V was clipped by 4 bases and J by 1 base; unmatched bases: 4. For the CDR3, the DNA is TGTGCCAGCAGCTCCTCGACAGGGTCTGGAAACACCATATATTTT. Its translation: CASSSSTGSGNTIYF.

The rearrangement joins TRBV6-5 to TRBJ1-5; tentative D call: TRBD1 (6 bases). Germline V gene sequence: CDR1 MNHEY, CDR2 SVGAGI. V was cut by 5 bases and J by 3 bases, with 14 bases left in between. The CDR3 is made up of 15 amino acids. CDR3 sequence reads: CASSRSDSDNQPQHF. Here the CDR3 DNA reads TGTGCCAGCAGTCGCTCGGACAGTGACAATCAGCCCCAGCATTTT.

The CDR3 DNA reads TGCGCCAGCAGCCCGGGACTAGCGAACACCGGGGAGCTGTTTTTT. Its protein is CASSPGLANTGELFF. This chain uses TRBV5-1 with TRBJ2-2; TRBD2 aligns across 8 bases. V lost 4 bases and J lost 0; bases outside the gene matches: 2. The CDR3 loop spans 15 amino acids. From germline, CDR1 is SGHRS and CDR2 YFSETQ.

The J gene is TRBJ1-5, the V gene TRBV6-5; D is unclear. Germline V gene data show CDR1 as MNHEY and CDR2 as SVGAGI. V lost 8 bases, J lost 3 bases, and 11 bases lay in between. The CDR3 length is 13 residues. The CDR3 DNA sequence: TGTGCCAGCGTTGTGGACCCCAATCAGCCCCAGCATTTT. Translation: CASVVDPNQPQHF.

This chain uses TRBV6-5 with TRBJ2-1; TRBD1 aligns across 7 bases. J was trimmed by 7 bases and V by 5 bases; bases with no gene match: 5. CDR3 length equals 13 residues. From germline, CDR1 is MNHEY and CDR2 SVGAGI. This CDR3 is CASSKNRGNEQFF. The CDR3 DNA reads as TGTGCCAGCAGTAAAAACAGGGGTAATGAGCAGTTCTTC.

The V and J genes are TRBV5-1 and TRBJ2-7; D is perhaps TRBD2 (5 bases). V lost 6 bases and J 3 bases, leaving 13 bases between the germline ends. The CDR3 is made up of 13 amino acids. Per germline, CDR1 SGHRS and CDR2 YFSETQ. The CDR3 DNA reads TGCGCCAGCACCCGGGATTCGTTCTACGAGCAGTACTTC. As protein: CASTRDSFYEQYF. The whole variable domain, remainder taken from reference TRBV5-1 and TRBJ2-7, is KAGVTQTPRYLIKTRGQQVTLSCSPISGHRSVSWYQQTPGQGLQFLFEYFSETQRNKGNFPGRFSGRQFSNSRSEMNVSTLELGDSALYLCASTRDSFYEQYFGPGTRLTVT.